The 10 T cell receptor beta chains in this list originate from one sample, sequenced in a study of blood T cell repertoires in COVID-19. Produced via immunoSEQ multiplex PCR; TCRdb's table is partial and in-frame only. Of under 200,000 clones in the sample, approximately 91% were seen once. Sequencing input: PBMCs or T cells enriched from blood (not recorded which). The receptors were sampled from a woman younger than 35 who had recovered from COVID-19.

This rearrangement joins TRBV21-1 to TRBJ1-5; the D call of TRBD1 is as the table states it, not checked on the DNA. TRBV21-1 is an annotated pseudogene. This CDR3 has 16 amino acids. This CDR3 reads CASSKAGRGVDQPQHF. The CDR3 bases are TGTGCCAGCAGCAAAGCTGGCAGGGGAGTCGATCAGCCCCAGCATTTT.

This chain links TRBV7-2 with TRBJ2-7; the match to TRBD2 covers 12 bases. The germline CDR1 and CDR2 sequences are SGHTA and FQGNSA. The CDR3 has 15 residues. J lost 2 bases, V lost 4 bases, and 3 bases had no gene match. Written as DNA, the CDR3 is TGTGCCAGCAGCTCTAGACTAGCGGGGGCCTACGAGCAGTACTTC. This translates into CASSSRLAGAYEQYF.

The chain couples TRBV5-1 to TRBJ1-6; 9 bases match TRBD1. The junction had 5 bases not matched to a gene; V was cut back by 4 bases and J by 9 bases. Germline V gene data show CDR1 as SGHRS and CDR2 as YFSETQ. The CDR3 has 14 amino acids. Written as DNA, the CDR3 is TGCGCCAGCAGCGAGACAGGGGGTGGTTCACCCCTCCACTTT. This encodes CASSETGGGSPLHF.

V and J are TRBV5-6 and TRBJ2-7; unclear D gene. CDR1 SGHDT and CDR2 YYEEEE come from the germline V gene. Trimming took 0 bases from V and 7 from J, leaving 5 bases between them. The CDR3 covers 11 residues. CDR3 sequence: CASSLGAEQYF. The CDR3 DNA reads TGTGCCAGCAGCTTGGGGGCAGAGCAGTACTTC.

The chain's CDR3 is CASRTNSGRGETQYF. The DNA for the CDR3 is TGTGCCAGCAGAACGAATAGCGGGAGGGGGGAGACCCAGTACTTC. The V gene is TRBV6-4, the J gene TRBJ2-5; 11 bases align to TRBD2. This CDR3 spans 15 amino acids. CDR1 is MRHNA and CDR2 is SNTAGT in the germline V gene. V shed 6 bases, J shed 5 bases, and the junction held 8 bases outside the gene matches.

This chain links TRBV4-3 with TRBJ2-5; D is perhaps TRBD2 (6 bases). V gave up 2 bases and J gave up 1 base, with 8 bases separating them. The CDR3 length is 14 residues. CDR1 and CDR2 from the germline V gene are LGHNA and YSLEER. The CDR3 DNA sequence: TGCGCCAGCAGCCAAAAAGCGGGCCAAGAGACCCAGTACTTC. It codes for CASSQKAGQETQYF.

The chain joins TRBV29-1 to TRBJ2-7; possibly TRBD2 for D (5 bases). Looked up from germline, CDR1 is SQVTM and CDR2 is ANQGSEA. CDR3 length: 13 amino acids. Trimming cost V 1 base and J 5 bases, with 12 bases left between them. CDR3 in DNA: TGCAGCGTTGAAGGTGCAACTAGGGACGAGCAGTACTTC. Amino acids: CSVEGATRDEQYF.

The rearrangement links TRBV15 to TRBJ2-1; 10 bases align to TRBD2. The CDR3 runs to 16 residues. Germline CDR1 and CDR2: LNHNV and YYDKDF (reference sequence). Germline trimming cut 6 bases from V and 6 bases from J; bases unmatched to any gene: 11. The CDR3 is CATRRSSGSVGNEQFF. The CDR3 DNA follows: TGTGCCACCAGGAGATCTAGCGGGAGTGTAGGCAATGAGCAGTTCTTC.

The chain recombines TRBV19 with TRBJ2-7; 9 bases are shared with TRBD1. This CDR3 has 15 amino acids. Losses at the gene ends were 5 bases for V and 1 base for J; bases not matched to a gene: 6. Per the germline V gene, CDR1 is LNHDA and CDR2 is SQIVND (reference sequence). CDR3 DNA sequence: TGTGCCAGTAGTGTCGGGACAGGGTTTTCCTACGAGCAGTACTTC. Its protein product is CASSVGTGFSYEQYF.

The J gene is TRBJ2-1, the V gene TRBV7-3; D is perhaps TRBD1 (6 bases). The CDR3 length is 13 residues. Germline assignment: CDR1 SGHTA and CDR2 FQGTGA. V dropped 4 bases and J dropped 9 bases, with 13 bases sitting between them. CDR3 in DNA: TGTGCCAGCAGCTCACAGGGTGGGGGTGAGCAGTTCTTC. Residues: CASSSQGGGEQFF.